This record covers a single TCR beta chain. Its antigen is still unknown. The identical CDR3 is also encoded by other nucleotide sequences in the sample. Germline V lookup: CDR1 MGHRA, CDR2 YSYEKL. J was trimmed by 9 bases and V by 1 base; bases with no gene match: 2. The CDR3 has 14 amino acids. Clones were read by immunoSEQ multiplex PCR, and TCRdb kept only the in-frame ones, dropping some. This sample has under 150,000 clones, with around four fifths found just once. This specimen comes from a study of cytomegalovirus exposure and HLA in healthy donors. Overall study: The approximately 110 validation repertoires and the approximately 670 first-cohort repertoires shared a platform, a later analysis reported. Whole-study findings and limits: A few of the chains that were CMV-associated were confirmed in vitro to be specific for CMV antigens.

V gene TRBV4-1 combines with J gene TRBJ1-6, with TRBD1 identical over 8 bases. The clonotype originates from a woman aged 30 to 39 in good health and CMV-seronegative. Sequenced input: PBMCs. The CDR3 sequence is CASSQAGGGSPLHF. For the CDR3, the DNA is TGCGCCAGCAGCCAAGCAGGGGGCGGTTCACCCCTCCACTTT.